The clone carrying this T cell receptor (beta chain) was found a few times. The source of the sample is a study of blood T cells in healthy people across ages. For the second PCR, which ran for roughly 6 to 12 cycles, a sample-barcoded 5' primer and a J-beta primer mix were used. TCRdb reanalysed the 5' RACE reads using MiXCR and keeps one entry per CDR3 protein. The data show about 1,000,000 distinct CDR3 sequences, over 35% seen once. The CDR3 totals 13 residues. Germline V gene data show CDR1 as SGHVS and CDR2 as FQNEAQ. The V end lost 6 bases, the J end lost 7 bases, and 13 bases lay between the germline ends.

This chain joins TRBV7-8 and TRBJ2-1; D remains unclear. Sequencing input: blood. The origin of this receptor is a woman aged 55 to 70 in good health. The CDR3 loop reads CASSNGVGNEQFF. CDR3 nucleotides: TGTGCCAGCAGTAACGGTGTCGGGAATGAGCAGTTCTTC.